A selection of T cell receptor beta chains follows, all from one sample in a study of beta chain features in type 1 diabetes. Profiled with immunoSEQ multiplex PCR; TCRdb holds only in-frame clones, not every one. The table has nearly 700,000 clones, 10% to 15% seen once. The material sequenced was naive CD4+ T cells from blood. These receptors were collected from a man aged 18 to 29 with type 1 diabetes. Each CDR3 is given with its conserved first and last residue. The D gene is left open where the match is weak. Clone size is shown for a subset of rows, as once, few, many or a class of expanded clone.

>few|TRBV5-1|TRBJ2-7|TRBD1
TGCGCCAGCAGCCCCGGGACAGGTGGATCGGACGAGCAGTACTTC
CASSPGTGGSDEQYF
>few|TRBV7-9|TRBJ1-6|TRBD1
TGTGCCAGCAGCTCGACAGGGGTAGGGTCACCCCTCCACTTT
CASSSTGVGSPLHF
>-|TRBV9|TRBJ2-1|TRBD2
TGTGCCAGCAGCGTAGGATCCGGGACTAGCGGCATCAGCTCCTACAATGAGCAGTTCTTC
CASSVGSGTSGISSYNEQFF
>few|TRBV4-2|TRBJ1-2|-
TGTGCCAGCAGCCAAGTGGCAGGCAAGGATGGCTACACCTTC
CASSQVAGKDGYTF
>-|TRBV9|TRBJ2-7|-
TGTGCCAGCAGCGTAGAGGGGCAGAGCTCCTACGAGCAGTACTTC
CASSVEGQSSYEQYF
>-|TRBV4-1|TRBJ2-3|-
TGCGCCAGCAGCCAAGACGCGGGGCGGGCAGATACGCAGTATTTT
CASSQDAGRADTQYF
>-|TRBV10-3|TRBJ2-7|-
TGTGCCATCAGTGACCCGACGGCCGGGTCCTACGAGCAGTACTTC
CAISDPTAGSYEQYF
>few|TRBV10-3|TRBJ2-5|-
TGTGCCATCAGAGCCGGGACGGAAGAGACCCAGTACTTC
CAIRAGTEETQYF
>few|TRBV7-9|TRBJ2-1|-
TGTGCCAGCAGTCCGAGGGTTTACAATGAGCAGTTCTTC
CASSPRVYNEQFF
>-|TRBV20-1|TRBJ1-1|-
TGCAGTGCTAGATACCGAGAAGCTTTCTTT
CSARYREAFF
>-|TRBV28|TRBJ2-5|-
TGTGCCAGCCAGGCGGGGGCGGAGACCCAGTACTTC
CASQAGAETQYF
>-|TRBV5-8|TRBJ1-3|-
TGTGCCAGCAGCTTGGCTGGAAACACCATATATTTT
CASSLAGNTIYF
>-|TRBV29-1|TRBJ1-2|-
TGCAGCGTTGAAACGGGGAGGCTTGTCAACTATGGCTACACCTTC
CSVETGRLVNYGYTF
>-|TRBV6-5|TRBJ2-5|-
TGTGCCAGCAGTTACTCGGGAACAGGGAAGGGGACCCAGTACTTC
CASSYSGTGKGTQYF
>few|TRBV2|TRBJ2-3|-
TGTGCCAGCGGAGGCGCTGAACATACGCAGTATTTT
CASGGAEHTQYF
>few|TRBV30|TRBJ2-4|-
TGTGCCTGGAGAATCGGGGGAGTGTTTAGGACCAAAAACATTCAGTACTTC
CAWRIGGVFRTKNIQYF
>-|TRBV6-5|TRBJ2-3|-
TGTGCCAGCAGTTACGGTCCCTTGACAGATACGCAGTATTTT
CASSYGPLTDTQYF
>-|TRBV5-6|TRBJ2-1|TRBD1
TGTGCCAGCAGCTTGATGACAGGGGCTAACAATGAGCAGTTCTTC
CASSLMTGANNEQFF
>-|TRBV7-3|TRBJ1-1|-
TGTGCCAGCAGCTTAATGGCAGGAGGGACCACTGAAGCTTTCTTT
CASSLMAGGTTEAFF
>few|TRBV5-1|TRBJ1-3|-
TGCGCCAGCAGCTTGGGACAGTTAAGCTCTGGAAACACCATATATTTT
CASSLGQLSSGNTIYF
>-|TRBV6-5|TRBJ2-2|-
TGTGCCAGCAGTTACCTGAACACCGGGGAGCTGTTTTTT
CASSYLNTGELFF
>few|TRBV12-2|TRBJ2-1|-
TGTGCAAGTCGAGCCTGGAGGGGCCGGACTGTTGGGGATGAGCAGTTCTTC
CASRAWRGRTVGDEQFF
>-|TRBV18|TRBJ2-3|TRBD2
TGTGCCAGCTCACCAGCTAGCGGGGGGCACACAGATACGCAGTATTTT
CASSPASGGHTDTQYF
>-|TRBV7-9|TRBJ2-2|-
TGTGCCAGCAGCAACGGTGGTGGCTCTTGGGACACCGGGGAGCTGTTTTTT
CASSNGGGSWDTGELFF
>-|TRBV30|TRBJ2-7|-
TGTGCCTGGTCTTCCTCAACCTACGAGCAGTACTTC
CAWSSSTYEQYF
>few|TRBV10-3|TRBJ1-2|-
TGTGCCGCAAGTACAGGAGACTATGGCTACACCTTC
CAASTGDYGYTF
>-|TRBV29-1|TRBJ1-2|-
TGCAGCGTTTTGGGACTTAGGGGCTATGGCTACACCTTC
CSVLGLRGYGYTF
>-|TRBV29-1|TRBJ1-5|TRBD1
TGCAGCGTCCTTGGACAGGGTGATCAGCCCCAGCATTTT
CSVLGQGDQPQHF
>-|TRBV29-1|TRBJ1-1|-
TGCAGCGTTGCGATCCTCGGGGGAAACACTGAAGCTTTCTTT
CSVAILGGNTEAFF
>-|TRBV5-7|TRBJ2-5|-
TGTGCCAGCAGCCCCTTGGCGAGGAATCACCAAGAGACCCAGTACTTC
CASSPLARNHQETQYF
>few|TRBV30|TRBJ1-5|TRBD1
TGTGCCTGGAGTGCGCAGGGGGACCAGCCCCAGCATTTT
CAWSAQGDQPQHF
>few|TRBV21-1|TRBJ1-5|-
TGTGCCAGCAGCAAGCCCGCCTTTTGGCGACACAGGCAGCCCCAGCATTTT
CASSKPAFWRHRQPQHF
>few|TRBV5-1|TRBJ2-7|TRBD1
TGCGCCAGCAGCTTCGGGACAGGAGCCGAGCAGTACTTC
CASSFGTGAEQYF